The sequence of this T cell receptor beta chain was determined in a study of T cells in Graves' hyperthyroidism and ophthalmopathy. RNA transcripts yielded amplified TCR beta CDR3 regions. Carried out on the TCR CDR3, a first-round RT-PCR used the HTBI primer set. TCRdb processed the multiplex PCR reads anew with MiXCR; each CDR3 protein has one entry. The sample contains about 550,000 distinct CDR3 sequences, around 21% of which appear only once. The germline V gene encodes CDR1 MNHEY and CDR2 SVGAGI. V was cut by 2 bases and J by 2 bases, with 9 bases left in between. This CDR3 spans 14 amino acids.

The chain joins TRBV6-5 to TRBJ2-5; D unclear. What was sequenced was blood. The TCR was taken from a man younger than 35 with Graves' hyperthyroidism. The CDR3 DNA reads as TGTGCCAGCAGTTACGGGCAGTCACAAGAGACCCAGTACTTC. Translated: CASSYGQSQETQYF.